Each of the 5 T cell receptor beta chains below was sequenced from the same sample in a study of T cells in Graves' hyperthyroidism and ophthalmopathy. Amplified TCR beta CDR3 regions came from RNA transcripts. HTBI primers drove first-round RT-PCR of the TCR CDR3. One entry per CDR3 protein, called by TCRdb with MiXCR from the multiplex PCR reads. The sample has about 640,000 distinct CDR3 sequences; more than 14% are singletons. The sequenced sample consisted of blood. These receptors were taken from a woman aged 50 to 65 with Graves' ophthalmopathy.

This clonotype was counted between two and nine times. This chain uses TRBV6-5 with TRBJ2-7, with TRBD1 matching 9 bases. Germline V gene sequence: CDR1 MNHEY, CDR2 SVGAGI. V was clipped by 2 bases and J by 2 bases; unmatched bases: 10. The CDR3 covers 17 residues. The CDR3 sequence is CASSYLPGQGRAYEQYF. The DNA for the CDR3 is TGTGCCAGCAGTTACCTTCCAGGACAGGGGAGGGCCTACGAGCAGTACTTC.

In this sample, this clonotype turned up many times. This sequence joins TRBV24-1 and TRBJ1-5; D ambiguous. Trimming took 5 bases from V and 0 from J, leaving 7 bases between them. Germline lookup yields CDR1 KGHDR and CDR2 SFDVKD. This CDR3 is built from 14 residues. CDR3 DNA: TGTGCCACCAGTGTGAGGGATAGCAATCAGCCCCAGCATTTT. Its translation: CATSVRDSNQPQHF.

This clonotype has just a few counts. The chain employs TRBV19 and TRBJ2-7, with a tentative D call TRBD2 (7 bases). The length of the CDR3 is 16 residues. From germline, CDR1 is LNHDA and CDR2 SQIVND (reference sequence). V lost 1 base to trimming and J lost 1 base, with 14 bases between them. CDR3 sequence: CASSIGSAGQSYEQYF. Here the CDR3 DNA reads TGTGCCAGTAGTATAGGGTCAGCGGGACAATCCTACGAGCAGTACTTC.

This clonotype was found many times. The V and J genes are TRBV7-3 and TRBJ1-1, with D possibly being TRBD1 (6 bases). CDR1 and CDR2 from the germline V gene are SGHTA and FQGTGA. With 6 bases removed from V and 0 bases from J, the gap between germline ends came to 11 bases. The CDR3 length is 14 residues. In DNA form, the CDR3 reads TGTGCCAGCAGGAAGACAGGAGTGAACACTGAAGCTTTCTTT. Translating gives CASRKTGVNTEAFF.

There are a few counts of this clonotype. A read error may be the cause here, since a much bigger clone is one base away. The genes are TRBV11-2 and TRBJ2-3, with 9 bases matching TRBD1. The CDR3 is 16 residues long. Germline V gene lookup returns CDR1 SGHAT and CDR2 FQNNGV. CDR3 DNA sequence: TGTGCCGGCAGCCGTACGGACAGGGGCGCGGTAGATACGCAGTATTTT. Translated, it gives CAGSRTDRGAVDTQYF.